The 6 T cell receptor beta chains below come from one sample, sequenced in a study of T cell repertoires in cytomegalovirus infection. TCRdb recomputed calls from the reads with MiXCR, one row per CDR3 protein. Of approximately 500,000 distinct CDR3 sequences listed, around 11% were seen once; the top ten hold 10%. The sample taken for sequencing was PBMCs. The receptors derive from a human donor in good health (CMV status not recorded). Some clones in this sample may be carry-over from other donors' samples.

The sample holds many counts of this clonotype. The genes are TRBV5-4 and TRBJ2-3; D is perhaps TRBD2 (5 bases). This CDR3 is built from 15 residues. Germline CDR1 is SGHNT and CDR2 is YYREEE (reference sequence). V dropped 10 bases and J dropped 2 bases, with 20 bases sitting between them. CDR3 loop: CAVQPSGGLTDTQYF. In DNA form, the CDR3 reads TGTGCCGTCCAGCCAAGTGGCGGGCTCACAGATACGCAGTATTTT.

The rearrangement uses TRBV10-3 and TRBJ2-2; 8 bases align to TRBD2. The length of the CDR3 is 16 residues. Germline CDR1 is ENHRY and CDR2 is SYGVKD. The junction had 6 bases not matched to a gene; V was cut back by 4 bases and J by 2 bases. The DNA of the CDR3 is TGTGCCATCAGTGGAAGACTAGCGACCAACACCGGGGAGCTGTTTTTT. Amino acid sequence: CAISGRLATNTGELFF.

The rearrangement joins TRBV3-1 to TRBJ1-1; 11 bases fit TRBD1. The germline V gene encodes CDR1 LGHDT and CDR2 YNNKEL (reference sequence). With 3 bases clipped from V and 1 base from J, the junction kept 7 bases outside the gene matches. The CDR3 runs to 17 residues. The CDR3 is CASSHDRTGGPNTEAFF. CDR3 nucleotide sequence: TGTGCCAGCAGCCACGATAGGACAGGGGGCCCGAACACTGAAGCTTTCTTT.

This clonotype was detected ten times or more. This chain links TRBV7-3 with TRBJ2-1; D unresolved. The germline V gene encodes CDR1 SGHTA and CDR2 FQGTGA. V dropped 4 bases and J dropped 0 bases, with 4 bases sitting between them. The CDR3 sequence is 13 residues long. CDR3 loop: CASSSGSYNEQFF. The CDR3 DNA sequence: TGTGCCAGCAGCTCCGGCTCCTACAATGAGCAGTTCTTC.

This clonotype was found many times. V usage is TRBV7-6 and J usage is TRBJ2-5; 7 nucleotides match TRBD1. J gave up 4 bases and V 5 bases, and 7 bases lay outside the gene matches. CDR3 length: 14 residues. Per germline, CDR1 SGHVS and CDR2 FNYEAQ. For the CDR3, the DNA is TGTGCCAGCAGCCCGACAGGGTCCCGAGAGACCCAGTACTTC. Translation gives CASSPTGSRETQYF.

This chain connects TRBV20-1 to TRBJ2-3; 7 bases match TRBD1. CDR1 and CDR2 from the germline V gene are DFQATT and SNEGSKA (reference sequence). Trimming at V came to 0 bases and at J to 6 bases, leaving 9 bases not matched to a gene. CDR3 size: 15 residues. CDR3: CSARDAGGRVDTQYF. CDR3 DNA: TGCAGTGCTAGAGATGCAGGGGGACGGGTGGATACGCAGTATTTT.